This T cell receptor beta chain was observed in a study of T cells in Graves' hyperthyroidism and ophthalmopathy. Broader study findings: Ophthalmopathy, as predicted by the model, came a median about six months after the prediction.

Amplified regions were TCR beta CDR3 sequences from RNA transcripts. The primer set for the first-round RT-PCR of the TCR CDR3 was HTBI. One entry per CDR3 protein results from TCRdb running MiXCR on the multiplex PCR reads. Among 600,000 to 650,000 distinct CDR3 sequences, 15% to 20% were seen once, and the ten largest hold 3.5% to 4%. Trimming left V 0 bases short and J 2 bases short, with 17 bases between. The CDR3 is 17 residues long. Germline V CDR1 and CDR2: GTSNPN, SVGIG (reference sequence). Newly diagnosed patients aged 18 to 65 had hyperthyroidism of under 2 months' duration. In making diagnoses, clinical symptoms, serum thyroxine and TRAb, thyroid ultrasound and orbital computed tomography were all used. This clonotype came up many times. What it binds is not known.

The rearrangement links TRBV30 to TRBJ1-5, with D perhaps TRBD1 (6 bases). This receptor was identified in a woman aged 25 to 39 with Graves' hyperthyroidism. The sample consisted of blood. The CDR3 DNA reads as TGTGCCTGGAGTGTACCTCGGGGGGGCCATGGCAATCAGCCCCAGCATTTT. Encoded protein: CAWSVPRGGHGNQPQHF.